This T cell receptor (beta chain) was sequenced during a study of cytomegalovirus exposure and HLA in healthy donors. Study conclusions and caveats: When analyzed later, a missense DCLRE1C variant was found to be linked to TCR beta V- and J-gene trimming. What a later analysis showed was that several of the most significant clusters appeared linked to common viral pathogens. Judged likely to be a sequencing artifact was a cluster of highly shared sequence variants.

Concerning this clone itself: Its antigen is still unknown.

In germline, CDR1 is DFQATT, CDR2 SNEGSKA (reference sequence). The length of the CDR3 is 11 residues. V was pared by 7 bases and J by 4 bases, with 11 bases between. PCR was performed using 60 Vbeta and 13 Jbeta primers. Sequencing was performed with immunoSEQ multiplex PCR; in TCRdb, only in-frame clones are kept and a portion is missing. The table shows approximately 140,000 clones, with around 79% occurring only once. This chain uses TRBV20-1 with TRBJ2-7; D uncertain. The clonotype was recovered from a female donor in good health and CMV-seronegative. Sequencing was performed on PBMCs. CDR3: CSVEAVYEQYF. Here the CDR3 DNA reads TGCAGTGTCGAAGCCGTTTACGAGCAGTACTTC.